The 3 T cell receptor beta chains listed next were all sequenced from one sample in a study of OX40 agonist ivuxolimab in advanced cancers. Produced via immunoSEQ multiplex PCR; TCRdb's table is partial and in-frame only. The sample gives about 17,000 clones, about 73% of which show up once; about 27% is in the top ten. The material was CD4+ or CD8+ T cells sorted from blood, obtained in a trial of the OX40 agonist ivuxolimab. Receptors were obtained from an adult with an advanced solid tumor such as melanoma, head and neck, liver or kidney cancer.

V and J are TRBV4-1 and TRBJ2-1, with 9 bases aligning to TRBD1. The CDR3 extends over 15 amino acids. With 3 bases clipped from V and 5 bases from J, the junction kept 5 bases outside the gene matches. The germline gives CDR1 MGHRA, CDR2 YSYEKL. CDR3 coding DNA: TGCGCCAGCAGCCATGGCGGGGACAGGGACAATGAGCAGTTCTTC. It yields the protein CASSHGGDRDNEQFF.

The chain employs TRBV6-5 and TRBJ1-5; a possible D gene is TRBD1 (6 bases). Per germline, CDR1 MNHEY and CDR2 SVGAGI. The CDR3 has 13 residues. The V end lost 6 bases, the J end lost 4 bases, and 10 bases lay between the germline ends. The CDR3 region has the DNA TGTGCCAGCAGCTTGGGACAAAATCAGCCCCAGCATTTT. The encoded protein is CASSLGQNQPQHF.

The V call is TRBV27, the J call TRBJ2-7; tentative D call: TRBD1 (5 bases). The CDR3 is 15 amino acids. Trimming shortened V by 2 bases and J by 2 bases, and 13 bases separated the two germline ends. CDR1 MNHEY and CDR2 SMNVEV come from the germline V gene (reference sequence). The CDR3 is CASSLVQGSAYEQYF. CDR3 bases: TGTGCCAGCAGTTTAGTTCAGGGCAGCGCCTACGAGCAGTACTTC.